These 20 T cell receptor beta chains were all obtained from the same sample, sequenced in a study of control samples from healthy donors and cancer patients. Method: immunoSEQ multiplex PCR; TCRdb's copy keeps in-frame clones and lacks some. The table lists approximately 230,000 clones, roughly 87% of them singletons. The specimen sequenced was PBMCs. The receptors stem from a woman aged 55-70 years with lung cancer.

This clone was seen only a few times. Different DNA sequences within this sample yield the same CDR3. CDR3: CASSFGGLAGGAGANVLTF. The DNA for the CDR3 is TGTGCCAGCAGCTTTGGGGGACTAGCGGGAGGGGCTGGGGCCAACGTCCTGACTTTC. The rearrangement joins TRBV5-4 to TRBJ2-6; the match to TRBD2 covers 16 bases. With 2 bases clipped from V and 2 bases from J, the junction kept 4 bases outside the gene matches. Germline-derived CDR1 and CDR2 are SGHNT and YYREEE (reference sequence). CDR3 size: 19 residues.

The chain carries TRBV5-1 and TRBJ2-3; 8 bases agree with TRBD2. The ends lost 9 bases at V and 3 bases at J; junction bases unmatched: 9. Germline V gene data show CDR1 as SGHRS and CDR2 as YFSETQ. The CDR3 is made up of 14 amino acids. The CDR3 bases are TGCGCCACCAACGACGGGGGGGCGACAGATACGCAGTATTTT. Translating gives CATNDGGATDTQYF.

This chain joins TRBV28 and TRBJ2-7, with 10 bases fitting TRBD1. Germline V gene lookup returns CDR1 MDHEN and CDR2 SYDVKM. The CDR3 contains 14 residues. The trim removed 5 bases at V and 4 bases at J, leaving 5 bases unmatched. CDR3 loop: CASSPLGQGYEQYF. CDR3 coding DNA: TGTGCCAGCAGTCCTCTGGGACAGGGGTACGAGCAGTACTTC.

CDR3 residues: CASSPIFASGGVETQYF. CDR3 nucleotides: TGTGCCAGCAGCCCCATTTTCGCTAGCGGGGGGGTAGAGACCCAGTACTTC. The genes are TRBV11-2 and TRBJ2-5; 12 bases fit TRBD2. Germline values: CDR1 SGHAT, CDR2 FQNNGV. V trimming: 5 bases; J trimming: 4 bases; junction bases outside the gene matches: 11. The CDR3 loop spans 17 amino acids.

The V gene is TRBV10-3, the J gene TRBJ1-5; D unclear. Germline V gene lookup returns CDR1 ENHRY and CDR2 SYGVKD. V lost 8 bases and J 0 bases, leaving 8 bases between the germline ends. CDR3 length: 13 amino acids. This CDR3 reads CAIGGFSNQPQHF. CDR3 nucleotides: TGTGCCATCGGAGGTTTTAGCAATCAGCCCCAGCATTTT.

The chain's CDR3 is CASSFGGSTDTQYF. The CDR3 DNA follows: TGTGCCAGCAGTTTTGGAGGATCCACAGATACGCAGTATTTT. The chain uses TRBV27 and TRBJ2-3; D is perhaps TRBD2 (5 bases). Per germline, CDR1 MNHEY and CDR2 SMNVEV (reference sequence). Trimming removed 3 bases at V and 2 bases at J, with 9 bases between. This CDR3 has 14 residues.

The J gene is TRBJ1-6, the V gene TRBV3-1 (or the pseudogene TRBV3-2), with D unclear. The germline CDR1 and CDR2 sequences are LGHDT and YNNKEL (reference sequence). V was clipped by 0 bases and J by 10 bases, with 10 bases between them. The CDR3 sequence is 14 residues long. The CDR3 DNA sequence: TGTGCCAGCAGCCAAGAACAGCCTACCTCACCCCTCCACTTT. This translates into CASSQEQPTSPLHF.

V and J are TRBV3-1 (or the pseudogene TRBV3-2) and TRBJ1-1; D remains unclear. The germline gives CDR1 LGHDT, CDR2 YNNKEL (reference sequence). Trimming took 2 bases from V and 4 from J, leaving 14 bases between them. The length of the CDR3 is 15 residues. Written as DNA, the CDR3 is TGTGCCAGCAGCCAACCCGATAAGGGAACCACTGAAGCTTTCTTT. This codes for CASSQPDKGTTEAFF.

The V gene is TRBV30, the J gene TRBJ2-1, with 7 nucleotides matching TRBD2. The germline CDR1 and CDR2 sequences are GTSNPN and SVGIG (reference sequence). Unmatched junction bases numbered 15, after V lost 5 bases and J lost 8 bases. This CDR3 region has 15 residues. CDR3 nucleotides: TGTGCCTGGGGGAGGAAGGGGAGGGGTATGGATGAGCAGTTCTTC. Translation gives CAWGRKGRGMDEQFF.

This clone was counted once. This CDR3 reads CASSFRDLDNSPLHF. CDR3 bases: TGCGCCAGCAGCTTCCGGGACCTAGACAATTCACCCCTCCACTTT. The chain recombines TRBV4-1 with TRBJ1-6; D is possibly TRBD1 (5 bases). The CDR3 runs to 15 residues. With 5 bases removed from V and 7 bases from J, the gap between germline ends came to 15 bases. Germline assignment: CDR1 MGHRA and CDR2 YSYEKL.

V gene TRBV27 combines with J gene TRBJ2-1, with D unresolved. Germline V CDR1 and CDR2: MNHEY, SMNVEV (reference sequence). CDR3 length: 17 amino acids. V was shortened by 4 bases and J by 0 bases, with 16 bases between the two germline ends. CDR3 sequence reads: CASSSRGVPSSYNEQFF. The CDR3 DNA is TGTGCCAGCAGTTCCCGTGGAGTACCGAGCTCCTACAATGAGCAGTTCTTC.

This clone has just one count. Germline is not matched at one junction end, which may reflect a read error. This chain's CDR3 is CASSYHVKETQYF. The CDR3 DNA reads TGTGCCAGCAGTTACCATGTAAAGGAGACCCAATACTTC. The V and J genes are TRBV6-5 and TRBJ2-5; unclear D gene. Germline CDR1 MNHEY, CDR2 SVGAGI. This CDR3 is 13 amino acids long.

This sequence joins TRBV3-1 (or the pseudogene TRBV3-2) and TRBJ2-2; D uncertain. Germline CDR1 reads LGHDT; CDR2 reads YNNKEL (reference sequence). The CDR3 sequence is 16 residues long. V was trimmed by 0 bases and J by 0 bases, leaving 8 bases between them. In DNA form, the CDR3 reads TGTGCCAGCAGCCAAGATCAGCCGGCGAACACCGGGGAGCTGTTTTTT. This gives the protein CASSQDQPANTGELFF.

This rearrangement joins TRBV29-1 to TRBJ1-1; 11 bases are a match to TRBD1. This CDR3 contains 16 residues. The J segment lost 5 bases and the V segment lost 4 bases, leaving 12 bases of the junction unmatched. Germline CDR1 and CDR2: SQVTM and ANQGSEA. This CDR3 is CSVGARDRGMLTEAFF. Written as DNA, the CDR3 is TGCAGCGTTGGGGCCCGGGACAGGGGGATGTTAACTGAAGCTTTCTTT.

V and J are TRBV11-2 and TRBJ2-7; either TRBD1 or TRBD2 may fit D (7 bases each). V was pared by 5 bases and J by 4 bases, with 12 bases between. Germline lookup yields CDR1 SGHAT and CDR2 FQNNGV. The CDR3 extends over 13 amino acids. CDR3 DNA sequence: TGTGCCAGCAGCGCCCAGGGGGGGTACGAGCAGTACTTC. This gives the protein CASSAQGGYEQYF. The full variable domain, in which reference TRBV11-2 and TRBJ2-7 provide the parts outside the CDR3, is EAGVAQSPRYKIIEKRQSVAFWCNPISGHATLYWYQQILGQGPKLLIQFQNNGVVDDSQLPKDRFSAERLKGVDSTLKIQPAKLEDSAVYLCASSAQGGYEQYFGPGTRLTVT.

The rearrangement joins TRBV25-1 to TRBJ2-5, with 8 bases aligning to TRBD1. The CDR3 loop spans 16 amino acids. V gave up 2 bases and J gave up 2 bases; unmatched junction bases: 7. In germline, CDR1 is MGHDK, CDR2 SYGVNS. The CDR3 sequence is CASSEPGRGPQETQYF. CDR3 nucleotide sequence: TGTGCCAGCAGTGAACCCGGCAGGGGGCCTCAAGAGACCCAGTACTTC.

This clone was recorded only once. The chain links TRBV28 to TRBJ2-5; unclear D gene. The CDR3 spans 10 residues. Trimming removed 6 bases at V and 5 bases at J, with 4 bases between. Germline CDR1 is MDHEN and CDR2 is SYDVKM. CDR3 sequence: CASSGETQYF. DNA for the CDR3: TGTGCCAGCAGCGGGGAGACCCAGTACTTC. Together with reference TRBV28 and TRBJ2-5, the CDR3 gives the full variable domain: DVKVTQSSRYLVKRTGEKVFLECVQDMDHENMFWYRQDPGLGLRLIYFSYDVKMKEKGDIPEGYSVSREKKERFSLILESASTNQTSMYLCASSGETQYFGPGTRLLVL.

This clone has a handful of counts. This rearrangement joins TRBV11-2 to TRBJ2-7; 7 bases match TRBD1. Unmatched junction bases numbered 11, after V lost 6 bases and J lost 6 bases. This CDR3 region has 14 residues. Germline-derived CDR1 and CDR2 are SGHAT and FQNNGV. The CDR3 DNA sequence: TGTGCCAGCAGGGAATCCGGGACAGTCACCGAGCAGTACTTC. Amino acids: CASRESGTVTEQYF.

This clone was seen a handful of times. This specimen includes other DNA sequences encoding the same CDR3. The rearrangement joins TRBV5-6 to TRBJ1-1; D may be TRBD1 (5 bases). V was shortened by 4 bases and J by 2 bases, with 12 bases between the two germline ends. This CDR3 has 14 residues. CDR1 and CDR2 (germline): SGHDT, YYEEEE. The CDR3 protein is CASSLGTVNTEAFF. The DNA for the CDR3 is TGTGCCAGCAGCCTGGGGACGGTTAACACTGAAGCTTTCTTT.

This clone was counted only a few times. V is TRBV11-2 and J is TRBJ1-1; D unresolved. The CDR3 is 12 amino acids. The V and J ends lost 5 bases and 0 bases respectively, with 4 bases between them. CDR1 is SGHAT, CDR2 FQNNGV, per germline. CDR3 coding DNA: TGTGCCAGCAGCCATTTGAACACTGAAGCTTTCTTT. Translating it yields CASSHLNTEAFF. The variable domain in full, completed from reference TRBV11-2 and TRBJ1-1, reads EAGVAQSPRYKIIEKRQSVAFWCNPISGHATLYWYQQILGQGPKLLIQFQNNGVVDDSQLPKDRFSAERLKGVDSTLKIQPAKLEDSAVYLCASSHLNTEAFFGQGTRLTVV.